One sample yielded the 21 T cell receptor beta chains listed below, sequenced in a study of blood T cell repertoires in COVID-19. Produced via immunoSEQ multiplex PCR; TCRdb's table is partial and in-frame only. The data contain nearly 110,000 clones, over 60% of them singletons. The sample was peripheral blood. The receptors were sampled from a man aged 65 to 79 with acute or convalescent COVID-19.

The chain carries TRBV7-9 and TRBJ2-5, with TRBD1 identical over 9 bases. This CDR3 has 15 residues. The trim removed 5 bases at V and 2 bases at J, leaving 6 bases unmatched. Germline V gene sequence: CDR1 SEHNR, CDR2 FQNEAQ (reference sequence). In nucleotides, the CDR3 is TGTGCCAGCAGCACCAGCGGACAGGGGCAAGAGACCCAGTACTTC. Translation gives CASSTSGQGQETQYF.

CDR3 in DNA: TGTGCCAGCAGTGAAAATCTGGGACAGAGAAACACCATATATTTT. Amino acids: CASSENLGQRNTIYF. The chain links TRBV2 to TRBJ1-3, with 7 bases matching TRBD1. J gave up 5 bases and V 2 bases, and 6 bases lay outside the gene matches. The CDR3 totals 15 residues. Germline V lookup: CDR1 SNHLY, CDR2 FYNNEI.

The chain is built from TRBV4-3 and TRBJ1-2; possibly TRBD1 for D (6 bases). V lost 5 bases and J lost 6, with 16 bases in between. Germline CDR1 and CDR2: LGHNA and YSLEER. The CDR3 has 14 residues. CDR3: CASSAGGGADGYTF. CDR3 bases: TGCGCCAGCAGCGCGGGGGGGGGCGCGGATGGCTACACCTTC.

V gene TRBV10-2 combines with J gene TRBJ1-4; TRBD1 is a possible D gene (6 bases). In germline, CDR1 is WSHSY, CDR2 SAAADI. This CDR3 contains 15 residues. V was cut by 3 bases and J by 1 base, with 9 bases left in between. Here the CDR3 DNA reads TGCGCCAGCAGTGATAGGGGGGGAACTAATGAAAAACTGTTTTTT. This codes for CASSDRGGTNEKLFF.

Note on this clone: This may stem from a read error, because a much larger clone lies one nucleotide away. The CDR3 sequence: CASSYSRDIQETQYF. CDR3 bases: TGTGCCAGCAGTTACTCGAGGGACATCCAAGAGACCCAGTACTTC. The chain employs TRBV6-5 and TRBJ2-5; D is possibly TRBD1 (6 bases). Per the germline V gene, CDR1 is MNHEY and CDR2 is SVGAGI. The CDR3 has 15 residues. V was trimmed by 0 bases and J by 1 base, leaving 9 bases between them.

This chain joins TRBV29-1 and TRBJ2-6; TRBD2 aligns across 12 bases. The CDR3 contains 18 residues. Germline assignment: CDR1 SQVTM and CDR2 ANQGSEA. The J segment lost 4 bases and the V segment lost 0 bases, leaving 7 bases of the junction unmatched. The CDR3 protein is CSVEDQTSGGVGANVLTF. Here the CDR3 DNA reads TGCAGCGTTGAAGATCAGACTAGCGGGGGAGTAGGGGCCAACGTCCTGACTTTC.

The chain is built from TRBV6-6 and TRBJ1-5; D uncertain. Trimming left V 7 bases short and J 3 bases short, with 10 bases between. CDR1 is MNHNY and CDR2 is SVGAGI in the germline V gene (reference sequence). This CDR3 is built from 13 residues. The CDR3: CASMREANQPQHF. The DNA of the CDR3 is TGTGCCAGCATGAGGGAGGCCAATCAGCCCCAGCATTTT.

The V call is TRBV7-8, the J call TRBJ1-2; D ambiguous. The germline V gene encodes CDR1 SGHVS and CDR2 FQNEAQ. With 1 base removed from V and 8 bases from J, the gap between germline ends came to 14 bases. This CDR3 comprises 14 residues. The CDR3 region has the DNA TGTGCCAGCAGCTTAGTGGTGGGCGCAGGAGGCTACACCTTC. Its translation is CASSLVVGAGGYTF.

In DNA, the CDR3 is TGTGCCAGCAGCCATGAAAGCGGGAGCTCCTACAATGAGCAGTTCTTC. It encodes CASSHESGSSYNEQFF. This chain uses TRBV4-2 with TRBJ2-1, with 8 positions matching TRBD2. CDR1 and CDR2 from the germline V gene are LGHNA and YNFKEQ. Losses at the gene ends were 3 bases for V and 0 bases for J; bases not matched to a gene: 4. This CDR3 contains 16 residues.

The chain is built from TRBV4-1 and TRBJ2-7, with 8 bases lining up with TRBD1. The CDR3 has 15 amino acids. With V trimmed by 1 base and J by 5 bases, 7 bases remained unmatched. CDR1 and CDR2 (germline): MGHRA, YSYEKL. CDR3 amino acids: CASSQGDRGRDEQYF. The DNA of the CDR3 is TGCGCCAGCAGCCAAGGCGACAGGGGACGAGACGAGCAGTACTTC.

This chain links TRBV10-1 with TRBJ2-3; possible D gene TRBD1, 6 bases. Germline loops: CDR1 WNHNN, CDR2 SYGVQD (reference sequence). The CDR3 sequence is 14 residues long. The germline V and J ends were trimmed by 6 bases and 6 bases, with 16 bases remaining between them. DNA for the CDR3: TGCGCCAGCAGCACAGGGTTCGTTATGGATACGCAGTATTTT. It is translated as CASSTGFVMDTQYF.

The rearrangement uses TRBV3-1 (or the pseudogene TRBV3-2) and TRBJ1-1, with D possibly matching TRBD1 (5 bases). The CDR3 runs 15 residues. Germline CDR1 is LGHDT and CDR2 is YNNKEL (reference sequence). V was shortened by 0 bases and J by 0 bases, with 8 bases between the two germline ends. The CDR3 coding sequence is TGTGCCAGCAGCCAAGAACCAGGGATGAACACTGAAGCTTTCTTT. Protein sequence: CASSQEPGMNTEAFF.

This chain joins TRBV2 and TRBJ1-1, with 8 bases fitting TRBD1. Trimming removed 6 bases from V and 3 bases from J; junction bases left unmatched: 3. The CDR3 runs 13 residues. From germline, CDR1 is SNHLY and CDR2 FYNNEI. The CDR3 region has the DNA TGTGCCAGCAGGGAACAGGGGGACACTGAAGCTTTCTTT. Its protein is CASREQGDTEAFF.

This chain connects TRBV3-1 (or the pseudogene TRBV3-2) to TRBJ2-7; D unclear. The germline V and J ends were trimmed by 0 bases and 4 bases, with 10 bases remaining between them. This CDR3 comprises 14 residues. The germline V gene has CDR1 LGHDT and CDR2 YNNKEL (reference sequence). The CDR3 sequence: CASSQEPERYEQYF. The CDR3 region has the DNA TGTGCCAGCAGCCAAGAGCCAGAGAGGTACGAGCAGTACTTC.

The J gene is TRBJ1-6, the V gene TRBV5-1; TRBD1 matches at 10 bases. From germline, CDR1 is SGHRS and CDR2 YFSETQ. Trimming at V came to 0 bases and at J to 9 bases, leaving 6 bases not matched to a gene. The CDR3 length is 16 residues. CDR3 nucleotides: TGCGCCAGCAGCTTGGAGGGACAGGGGAAAGCTTCACCCCTCCACTTT. It codes for CASSLEGQGKASPLHF.

The chain carries TRBV19 and TRBJ1-1, with 8 bases matching TRBD1. Germline V CDR1 and CDR2: LNHDA, SQIVND (reference sequence). After removal of 6 bases from V and 1 base from J, the junction contained 4 bases not matched to a gene. The CDR3 totals 14 residues. The CDR3 nucleotides are TGTGCCAGTAGCCCGACAGGGGAGAACACTGAAGCTTTCTTT. It encodes CASSPTGENTEAFF.

The chain couples TRBV29-1 to TRBJ2-1; 10 bases line up with TRBD1. CDR3 length: 13 amino acids. Germline V gives CDR1 SQVTM, CDR2 ANQGSEA. Trimming took 6 bases from V and 7 from J; bases not matched to a gene: 6. The CDR3 DNA is TGCAGCGTAGCCAGGACAGGGGGAAATGAGCAGTTCTTC. Protein sequence: CSVARTGGNEQFF.

The rearrangement uses TRBV5-6 and TRBJ1-3; TRBD1 matches at 8 bases. This CDR3 contains 16 residues. J gave up 4 bases and V 4 bases, and 10 bases lay outside the gene matches. Germline CDR1 and CDR2: SGHDT and YYEEEE. CDR3 nucleotides: TGTGCCAGCAGCCCTGGACAGGGATCATTCGGAAACACCATATATTTT. This encodes CASSPGQGSFGNTIYF.

The rearrangement uses TRBV28 and TRBJ1-4; the match to TRBD1 covers 10 bases. The CDR3 spans 15 residues. Looked up from germline, CDR1 is MDHEN and CDR2 is SYDVKM. The junction had 5 bases not matched to a gene; V was cut back by 2 bases and J by 8 bases. In DNA form, the CDR3 reads TGTGCCAGCAGTTTAGGGGGACAGGGGAGGGAAAAACTGTTTTTT. Translated: CASSLGGQGREKLFF.

The chain recombines TRBV7-2 with TRBJ2-1; a possible D gene is TRBD2 (6 bases). This CDR3 region has 13 residues. V gave up 1 base and J gave up 14 bases, with 15 bases separating them. Germline V lookup: CDR1 SGHTA, CDR2 FQGNSA. The CDR3 coding sequence is TGTGCCAGCAGCTTAGAGGGAGGCCCAAAGAAGTTCTTC. Encoded protein: CASSLEGGPKKFF.

CDR3 sequence reads: CAIRPGLAGGSTEQFF. The CDR3, as DNA: TGTGCCATCAGACCGGGACTAGCGGGGGGGAGCACTGAGCAGTTCTTC. The J gene is TRBJ2-1, the V gene TRBV10-3; 16 bases agree with TRBD2. Trimming cost V 6 bases and J 9 bases; bases outside gene matches: 8. This CDR3 has 16 amino acids. Germline assignment: CDR1 ENHRY and CDR2 SYGVKD.